This T cell receptor (beta chain) is from a study of blood T cell repertoires in COVID-19. Across the whole study: T cells, B-cell-depleted T cells, or PBMCs provided the cDNA or gDNA that served as material.

CDR1 is LGHDT and CDR2 is YNNKEL in the germline V gene (reference sequence). The V gene end was trimmed by 2 bases and the J gene end by 1 base; junction bases not matched to a gene: 7. The CDR3 length is 16 residues. Original processing methods: Estimation of nucleated cell counts was performed using reference gene primer amplification. Here immunoSEQ multiplex PCR was the method, and the copy in TCRdb shows in-frame clones only, minus some. That table gives V, J and clone size, and the DNA gave D and trimming. Among about 240,000 clones listed, 82% were seen once. This sequence originates from a woman between 18 and 29 years old with acute or convalescent COVID-19. The chain joins TRBV3-1 (or the pseudogene TRBV3-2) to TRBJ2-7, with 8 nucleotides matching TRBD1. The sample comprised peripheral blood. CDR3: CASSQNLDRGSYEQYF. CDR3 coding DNA: TGTGCCAGCAGCCAAAACCTCGACAGGGGTTCCTACGAGCAGTACTTC.